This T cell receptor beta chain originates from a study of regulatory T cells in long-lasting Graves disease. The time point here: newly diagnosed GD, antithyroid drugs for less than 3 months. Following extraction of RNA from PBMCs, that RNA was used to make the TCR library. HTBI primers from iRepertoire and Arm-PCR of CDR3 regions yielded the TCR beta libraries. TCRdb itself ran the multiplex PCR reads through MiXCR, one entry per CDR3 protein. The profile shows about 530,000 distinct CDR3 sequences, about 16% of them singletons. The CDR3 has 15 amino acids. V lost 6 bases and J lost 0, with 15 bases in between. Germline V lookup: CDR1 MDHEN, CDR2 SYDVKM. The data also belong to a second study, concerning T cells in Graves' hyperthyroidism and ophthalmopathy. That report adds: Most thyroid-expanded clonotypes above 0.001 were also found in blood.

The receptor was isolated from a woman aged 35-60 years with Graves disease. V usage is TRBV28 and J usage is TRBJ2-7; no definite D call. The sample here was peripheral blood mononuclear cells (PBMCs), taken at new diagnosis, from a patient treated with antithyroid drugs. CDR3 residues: CASSFARISSYEQYF. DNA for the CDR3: TGTGCCAGCAGCTTCGCGAGAATAAGCTCCTACGAGCAGTACTTC.